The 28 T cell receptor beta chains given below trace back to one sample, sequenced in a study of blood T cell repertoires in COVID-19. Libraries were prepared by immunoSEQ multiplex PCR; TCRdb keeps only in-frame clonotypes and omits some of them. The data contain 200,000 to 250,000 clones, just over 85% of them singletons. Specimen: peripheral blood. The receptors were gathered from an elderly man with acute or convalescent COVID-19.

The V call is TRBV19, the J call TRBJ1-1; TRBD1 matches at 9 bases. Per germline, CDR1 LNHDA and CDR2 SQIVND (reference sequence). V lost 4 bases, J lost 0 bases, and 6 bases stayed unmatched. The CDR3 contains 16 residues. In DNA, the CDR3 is TGTGCCAGTAGTACCACAGGGGGCCGCTTGAACACTGAAGCTTTCTTT. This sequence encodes CASSTTGGRLNTEAFF.

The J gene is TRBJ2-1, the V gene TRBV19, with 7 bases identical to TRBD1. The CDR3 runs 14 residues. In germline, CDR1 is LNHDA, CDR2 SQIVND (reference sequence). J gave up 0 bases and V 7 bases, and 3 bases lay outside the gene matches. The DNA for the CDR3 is TGTGCCAGTAACAGGGGCAACTCCTACAATGAGCAGTTCTTC. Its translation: CASNRGNSYNEQFF.

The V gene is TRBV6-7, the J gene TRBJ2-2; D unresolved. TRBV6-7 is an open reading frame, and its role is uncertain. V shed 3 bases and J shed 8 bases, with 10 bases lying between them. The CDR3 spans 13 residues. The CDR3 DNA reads TGTGCCAGCAGTTATTCCCCGCGGGGGGAGCTGTTTTTT. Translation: CASSYSPRGELFF.

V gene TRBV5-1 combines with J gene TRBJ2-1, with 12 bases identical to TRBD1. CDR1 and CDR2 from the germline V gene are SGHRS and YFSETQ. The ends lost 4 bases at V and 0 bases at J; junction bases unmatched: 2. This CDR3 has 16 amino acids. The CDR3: CASSAGQGASYNEQFF. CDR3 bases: TGCGCCAGCAGCGCGGGACAGGGGGCCTCCTACAATGAGCAGTTCTTC. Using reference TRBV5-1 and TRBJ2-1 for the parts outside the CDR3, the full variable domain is KAGVTQTPRYLIKTRGQQVTLSCSPISGHRSVSWYQQTPGQGLQFLFEYFSETQRNKGNFPGRFSGRQFSNSRSEMNVSTLELGDSALYLCASSAGQGASYNEQFFGPGTRLTVL.

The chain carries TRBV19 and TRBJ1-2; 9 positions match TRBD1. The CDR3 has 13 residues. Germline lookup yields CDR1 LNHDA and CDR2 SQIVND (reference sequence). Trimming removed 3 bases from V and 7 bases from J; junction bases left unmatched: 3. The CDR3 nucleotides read TGTGCCAGTAGTATGGGACAGGGATTTGGCTACACCTTC. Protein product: CASSMGQGFGYTF.

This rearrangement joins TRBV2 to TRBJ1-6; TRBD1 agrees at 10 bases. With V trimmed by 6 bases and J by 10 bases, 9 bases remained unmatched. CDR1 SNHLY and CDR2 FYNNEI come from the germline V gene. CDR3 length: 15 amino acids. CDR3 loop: CASRPRGQGISPLHF. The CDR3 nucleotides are TGTGCCAGCAGGCCCCGGGGACAGGGGATCTCACCCCTCCACTTT.

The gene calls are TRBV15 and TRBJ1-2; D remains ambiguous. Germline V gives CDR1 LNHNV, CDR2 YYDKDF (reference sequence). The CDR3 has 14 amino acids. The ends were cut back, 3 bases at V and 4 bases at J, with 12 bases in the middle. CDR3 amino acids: CATSRAIASYGYTF. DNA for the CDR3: TGTGCCACCAGCAGGGCCATCGCCTCCTATGGCTACACCTTC. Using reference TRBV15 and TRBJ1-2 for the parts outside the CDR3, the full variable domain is DAMVIQNPRYQVTQFGKPVTLSCSQTLNHNVMYWYQQKSSQAPKLLFHYYDKDFNNEADTPDNFQSRRPNTSFCFLDIRSPGLGDTAMYLCATSRAIASYGYTFGSGTRLTVV.

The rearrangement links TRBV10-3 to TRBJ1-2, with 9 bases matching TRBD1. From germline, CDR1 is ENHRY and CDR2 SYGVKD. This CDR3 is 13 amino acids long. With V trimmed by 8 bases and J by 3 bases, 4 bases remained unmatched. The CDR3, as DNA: TGTGCCATCCACAGGGGGCAGGACTATGGCTACACCTTC. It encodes CAIHRGQDYGYTF.

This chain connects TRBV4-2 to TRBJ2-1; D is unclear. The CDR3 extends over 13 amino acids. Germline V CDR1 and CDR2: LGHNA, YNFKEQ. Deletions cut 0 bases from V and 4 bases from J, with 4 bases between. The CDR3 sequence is CASSQDLYNEQFF. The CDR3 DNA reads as TGTGCCAGCAGCCAAGATCTATACAATGAGCAGTTCTTC.

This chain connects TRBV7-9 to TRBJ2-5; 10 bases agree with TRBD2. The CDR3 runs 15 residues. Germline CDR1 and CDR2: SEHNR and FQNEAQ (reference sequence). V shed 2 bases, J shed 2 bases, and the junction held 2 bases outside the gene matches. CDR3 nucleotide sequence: TGTGCCAGCAGCTTAACACTAGCGGGGCAAGAGACCCAGTACTTC. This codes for CASSLTLAGQETQYF.

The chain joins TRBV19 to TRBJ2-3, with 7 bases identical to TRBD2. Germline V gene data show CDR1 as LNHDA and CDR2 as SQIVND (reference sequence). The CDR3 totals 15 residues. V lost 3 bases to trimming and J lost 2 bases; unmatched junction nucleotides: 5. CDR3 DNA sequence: TGTGCCAGTAGTATTCGCGGGAGCCTCACAGATACGCAGTATTTT. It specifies CASSIRGSLTDTQYF.

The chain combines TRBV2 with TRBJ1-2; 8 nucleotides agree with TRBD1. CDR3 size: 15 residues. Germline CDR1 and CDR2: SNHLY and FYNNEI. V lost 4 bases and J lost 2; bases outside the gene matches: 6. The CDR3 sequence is CASSVLNRGNYGYTF. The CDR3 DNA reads TGTGCCAGCAGTGTTTTGAACAGGGGGAACTATGGCTACACCTTC. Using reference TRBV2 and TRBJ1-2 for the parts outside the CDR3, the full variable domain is EPEVTQTPSHQVTQMGQEVILRCVPISNHLYFYWYRQILGQKVEFLVSFYNNEISEKSEIFDDQFSVERPDGSNFTLKIRSTKLEDSAMYFCASSVLNRGNYGYTFGSGTRLTVV.

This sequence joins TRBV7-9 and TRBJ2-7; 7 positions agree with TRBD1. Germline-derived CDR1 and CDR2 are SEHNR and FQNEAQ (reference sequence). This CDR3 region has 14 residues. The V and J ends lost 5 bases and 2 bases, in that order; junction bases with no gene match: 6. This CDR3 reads CASSTGTVAYEQYF. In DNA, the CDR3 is TGTGCCAGCAGCACCGGGACAGTAGCCTACGAGCAGTACTTC.

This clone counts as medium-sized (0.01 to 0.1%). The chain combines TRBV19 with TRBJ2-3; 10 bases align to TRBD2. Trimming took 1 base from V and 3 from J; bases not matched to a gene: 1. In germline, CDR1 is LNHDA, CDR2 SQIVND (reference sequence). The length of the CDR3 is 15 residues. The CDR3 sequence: CASSIVSGRTDTQYF. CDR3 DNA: TGTGCCAGTAGTATAGTTAGCGGGAGGACAGATACGCAGTATTTT.

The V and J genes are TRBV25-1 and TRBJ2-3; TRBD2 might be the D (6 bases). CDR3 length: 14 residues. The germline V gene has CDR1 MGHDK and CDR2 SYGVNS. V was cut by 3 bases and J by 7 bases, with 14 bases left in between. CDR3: CASSDSGEVNTQYF. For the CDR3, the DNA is TGTGCCAGCAGTGATTCGGGAGAGGTAAATACGCAGTATTTT.

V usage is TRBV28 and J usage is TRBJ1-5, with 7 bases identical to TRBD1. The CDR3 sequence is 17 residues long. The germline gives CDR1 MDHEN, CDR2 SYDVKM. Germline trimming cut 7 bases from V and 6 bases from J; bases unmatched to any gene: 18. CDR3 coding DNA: TGTGCCAGCAACAAATTCGGTGGGCAGGGGGTCAGTCAGCCCCAGCATTTT. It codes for CASNKFGGQGVSQPQHF.

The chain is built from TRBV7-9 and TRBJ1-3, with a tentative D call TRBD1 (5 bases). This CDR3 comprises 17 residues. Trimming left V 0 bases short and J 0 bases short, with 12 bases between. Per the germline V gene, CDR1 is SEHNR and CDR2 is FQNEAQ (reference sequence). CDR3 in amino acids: CASSLASGQISGNTIYF. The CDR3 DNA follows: TGTGCCAGCAGCTTAGCTAGCGGACAAATCTCTGGAAACACCATATATTTT.

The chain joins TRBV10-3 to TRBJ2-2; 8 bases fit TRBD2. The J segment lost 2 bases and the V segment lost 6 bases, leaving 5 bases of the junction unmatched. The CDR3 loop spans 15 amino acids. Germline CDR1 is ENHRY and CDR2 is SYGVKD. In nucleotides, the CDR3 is TGTGCCATCAGAGACAGCGGGAGAAACACCGGGGAGCTGTTTTTT. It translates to CAIRDSGRNTGELFF.

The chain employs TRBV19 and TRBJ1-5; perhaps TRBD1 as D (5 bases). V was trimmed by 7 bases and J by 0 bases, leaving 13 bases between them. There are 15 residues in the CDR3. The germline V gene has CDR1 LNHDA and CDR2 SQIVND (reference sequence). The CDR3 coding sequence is TGTGCCAGTACCACGACAGCTTATAGCAATCAGCCCCAGCATTTT. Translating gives CASTTTAYSNQPQHF.

The CDR3 spells CASSQGRGTGNTIYF. The CDR3 nucleotides read TGTGCCAGCAGCCAGGGGCGGGGCACTGGAAACACCATATATTTT. The genes are TRBV3-1 (or the pseudogene TRBV3-2) and TRBJ1-3, with D perhaps TRBD1 (5 bases). This CDR3 comprises 15 residues. In germline, CDR1 is LGHDT, CDR2 YNNKEL (reference sequence). V was cut by 3 bases and J by 2 bases, with 11 bases left in between.

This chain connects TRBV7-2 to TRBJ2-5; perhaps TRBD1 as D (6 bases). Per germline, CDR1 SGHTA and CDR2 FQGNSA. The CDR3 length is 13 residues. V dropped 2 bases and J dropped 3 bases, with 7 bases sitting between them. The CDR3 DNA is TGTGCCAGCAGCTTAAGGGACAAAGAGACCCAGTACTTC. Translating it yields CASSLRDKETQYF.

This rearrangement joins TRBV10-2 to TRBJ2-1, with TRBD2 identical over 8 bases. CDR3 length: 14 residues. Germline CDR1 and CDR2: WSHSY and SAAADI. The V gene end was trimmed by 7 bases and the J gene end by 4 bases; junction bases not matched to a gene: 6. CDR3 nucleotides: TGCGCCAGCACCATAGCGGGGCAGTACAATGAGCAGTTCTTC. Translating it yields CASTIAGQYNEQFF.

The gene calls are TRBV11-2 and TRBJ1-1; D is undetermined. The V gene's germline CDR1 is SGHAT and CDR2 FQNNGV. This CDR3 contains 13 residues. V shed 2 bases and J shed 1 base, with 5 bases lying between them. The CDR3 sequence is CASSLSRNTEAFF. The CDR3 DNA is TGTGCCAGCAGCTTAAGCCGGAACACTGAAGCTTTCTTT. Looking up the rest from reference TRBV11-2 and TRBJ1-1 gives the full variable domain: EAGVAQSPRYKIIEKRQSVAFWCNPISGHATLYWYQQILGQGPKLLIQFQNNGVVDDSQLPKDRFSAERLKGVDSTLKIQPAKLEDSAVYLCASSLSRNTEAFFGQGTRLTVV.

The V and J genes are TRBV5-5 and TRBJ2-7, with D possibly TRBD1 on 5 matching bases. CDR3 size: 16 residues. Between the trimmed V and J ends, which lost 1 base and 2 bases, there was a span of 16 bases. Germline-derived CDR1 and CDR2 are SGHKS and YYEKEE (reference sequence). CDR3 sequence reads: CASSLIYQGPAYEQYF. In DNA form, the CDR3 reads TGTGCCAGCAGCTTGATCTATCAGGGTCCGGCCTACGAGCAGTACTTC. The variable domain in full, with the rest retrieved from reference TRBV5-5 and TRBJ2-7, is DAGVTQSPTHLIKTRGQQVTLRCSPISGHKSVSWYQQVLGQGPQFIFQYYEKEERGRGNFPDRFSARQFPNYSSELNVNALLLGDSALYLCASSLIYQGPAYEQYFGPGTRLTVT.

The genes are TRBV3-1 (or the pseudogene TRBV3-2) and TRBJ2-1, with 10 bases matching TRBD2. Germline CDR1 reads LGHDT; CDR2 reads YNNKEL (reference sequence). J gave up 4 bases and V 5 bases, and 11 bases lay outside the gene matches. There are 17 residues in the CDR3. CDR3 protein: CASSKTYSGGPYNEQFF. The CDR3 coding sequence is TGTGCCAGCAGCAAAACTTATAGCGGGGGGCCTTACAATGAGCAGTTCTTC.

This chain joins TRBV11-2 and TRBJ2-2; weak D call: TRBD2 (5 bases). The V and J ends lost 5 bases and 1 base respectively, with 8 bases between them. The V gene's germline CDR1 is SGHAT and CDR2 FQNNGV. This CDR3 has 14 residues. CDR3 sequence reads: CASSRSGNTGELFF. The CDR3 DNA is TGTGCCAGCAGCCGAAGCGGGAACACCGGGGAGCTGTTTTTT.

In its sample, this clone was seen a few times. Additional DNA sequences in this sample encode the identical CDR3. The CDR3 is CASSESGGYEQYF. DNA for the CDR3: TGCGCCAGCAGTGAGTCAGGAGGGTACGAGCAGTACTTC. The chain is built from TRBV10-1 and TRBJ2-7; D possibly corresponds to TRBD2 (6 bases). In germline, CDR1 is WNHNN, CDR2 SYGVQD (reference sequence). V lost 0 bases, J lost 4 bases, and 7 bases lay in between. The CDR3 consists of 13 residues.

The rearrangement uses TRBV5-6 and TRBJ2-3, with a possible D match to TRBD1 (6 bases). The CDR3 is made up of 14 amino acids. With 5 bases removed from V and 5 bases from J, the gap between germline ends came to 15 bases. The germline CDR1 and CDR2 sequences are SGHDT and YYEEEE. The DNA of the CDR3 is TGTGCCAGCAGAACTAACCTCAGGGGAGATACGCAGTATTTT. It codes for CASRTNLRGDTQYF.